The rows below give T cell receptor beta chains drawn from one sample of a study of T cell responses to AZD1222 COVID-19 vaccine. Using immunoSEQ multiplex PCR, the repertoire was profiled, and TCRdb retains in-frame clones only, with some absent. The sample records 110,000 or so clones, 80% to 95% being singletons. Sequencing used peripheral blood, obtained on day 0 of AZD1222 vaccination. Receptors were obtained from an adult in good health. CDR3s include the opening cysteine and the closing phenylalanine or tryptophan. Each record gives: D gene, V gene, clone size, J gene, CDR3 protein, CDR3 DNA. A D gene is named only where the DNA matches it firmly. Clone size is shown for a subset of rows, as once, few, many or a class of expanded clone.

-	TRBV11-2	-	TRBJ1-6	CASSFPVSSYNSPLHF	TGTGCCAGCAGCTTCCCCGTGTCCTCCTATAATTCACCCCTCCACTTT
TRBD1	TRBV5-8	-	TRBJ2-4	CASSLATFRTGVKNIQYF	TGTGCCAGCAGCTTGGCAACCTTCCGGACAGGAGTCAAAAACATTCAGTACTTC
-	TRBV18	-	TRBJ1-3	CASSPQSSGNTIYF	TGTGCCAGCTCACCCCAGAGCTCTGGAAACACCATATATTTT
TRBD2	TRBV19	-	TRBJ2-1	CASRLAGAYNEQFF	TGTGCCAGTAGGCTAGCGGGGGCCTACAATGAGCAGTTCTTC
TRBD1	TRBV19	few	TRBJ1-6	CASSKQGGQGNSPLHF	TGTGCCAGTAGTAAGCAGGGGGGCCAGGGTAATTCACCCCTCCACTTT
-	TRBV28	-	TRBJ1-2	CASSPRAVYGYTF	TGTGCCAGCAGCCCCCGGGCGGTCTATGGCTACACCTTC
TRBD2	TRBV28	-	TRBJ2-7	CASSYPRDGGLLGEQYF	TGTGCCAGCAGTTATCCACGGGACGGGGGACTACTTGGCGAGCAGTACTTC
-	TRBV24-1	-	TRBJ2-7	CATSDARDGSYEQYF	TGTGCCACCAGTGATGCCCGGGACGGATCCTACGAGCAGTACTTC
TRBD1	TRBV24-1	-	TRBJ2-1	CATSDRTGGSYNEQFF	TGTGCCACCAGTGATCGCACAGGGGGATCATACAATGAGCAGTTCTTC
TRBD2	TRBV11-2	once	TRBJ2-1	CASSKYGTSGGYNEQFF	TGTGCCAGCAGCAAATACGGGACTAGCGGGGGCTACAATGAGCAGTTCTTC
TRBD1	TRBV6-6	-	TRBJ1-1	CASSPGQGEAFF	TGTGCCAGCAGTCCGGGACAGGGTGAAGCTTTCTTT
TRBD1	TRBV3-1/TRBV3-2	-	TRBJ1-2	CASSPLQTGGNYGYTF	TGTGCCAGCAGCCCGCTCCAGACAGGGGGGAACTATGGCTACACCTTC
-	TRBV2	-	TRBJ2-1	CASKAQGTSYNEQFF	TGTGCCAGTAAAGCCCAGGGAACCTCCTACAATGAGCAGTTCTTC
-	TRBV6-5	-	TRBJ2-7	CASGLAYEQYF	TGTGCCAGCGGATTAGCCTACGAGCAGTACTTC
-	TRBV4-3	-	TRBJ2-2	CASSRGTVTGGLFF	TGCGCCAGCAGCCGAGGTACAGTAACCGGAGGGCTGTTTTTT
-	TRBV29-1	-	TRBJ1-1	CSVDEGPEAFF	TGCAGCGTTGACGAGGGCCCTGAAGCTTTCTTT
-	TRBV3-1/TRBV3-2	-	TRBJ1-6	CASSHRTVYSPLHF	TGTGCCAGCAGCCATCGGACAGTCTATTCACCCCTCCACTTT
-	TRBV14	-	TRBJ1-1	CASSQERGVVTEAFF	TGTGCCAGCAGCCAAGAACGGGGAGTGGTCACTGAAGCTTTCTTT
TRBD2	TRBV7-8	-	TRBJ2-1	CASSRPRGSNEQFF	TGTGCCAGCAGCAGGCCGCGGGGGAGCAATGAGCAGTTCTTC
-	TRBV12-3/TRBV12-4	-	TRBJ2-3	CASSRDTDTQYF	TGTGCCAGCAGTAGGGACACAGATACGCAGTATTTT
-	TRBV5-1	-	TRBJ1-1	CASSLAPLGGNTEAFF	TGCGCCAGCAGCTTGGCTCCCTTGGGGGGGAACACTGAAGCTTTCTTT
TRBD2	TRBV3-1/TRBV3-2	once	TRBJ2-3	CASSKGGGFTDTQYF	TGTGCCAGCAGCAAGGGCGGGGGGTTTACAGATACGCAGTATTTT
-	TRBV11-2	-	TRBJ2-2	CASSTRGDSGELFF	TGTGCCAGCAGCACCCGGGGGGACAGCGGGGAGCTGTTTTTT
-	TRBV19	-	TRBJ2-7	CASSSASYEQYF	TGTGCCAGTAGTAGTGCCTCCTACGAGCAGTACTTC
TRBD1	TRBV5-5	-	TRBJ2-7	CASSPRQGAYEQYF	TGTGCCAGCAGCCCTCGACAGGGGGCCTACGAGCAGTACTTC
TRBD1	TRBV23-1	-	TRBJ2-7	CASSPTTPGQGVYEQYF	TGCGCCAGCAGTCCTACCACCCCGGGACAGGGGGTATACGAGCAGTACTTC
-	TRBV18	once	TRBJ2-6	CASSPLRSGANVLTF	TGTGCCAGCTCACCACTTAGGTCTGGGGCCAACGTCCTGACTTTC
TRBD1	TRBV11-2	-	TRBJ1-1	CASSSEQGVTEAFF	TGTGCCAGCAGCTCCGAACAGGGGGTCACTGAAGCTTTCTTT
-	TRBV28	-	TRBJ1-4	CASSLSNGYYGKLFF	TGTGCCAGCAGTTTATCAAACGGGTATTATGGAAAACTGTTTTTT
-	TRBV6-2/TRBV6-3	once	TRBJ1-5	CASSQYRARDNQPQHF	TGTGCCAGCAGTCAATACAGGGCCCGGGACAATCAGCCCCAGCATTTT
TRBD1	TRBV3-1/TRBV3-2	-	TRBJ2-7	CASSQEKGTDSYEQYF	TGTGCCAGCAGCCAAGAAAAGGGGACAGATTCCTACGAGCAGTACTTC
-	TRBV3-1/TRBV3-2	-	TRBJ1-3	CASSQGSGNTIYF	TGTGCCAGCAGCCAGGGATCTGGAAACACCATATATTTT
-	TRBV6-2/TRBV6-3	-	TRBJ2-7	CASRPTPPEAYEQYF	TGTGCCAGCAGACCTACACCCCCGGAGGCCTACGAGCAGTACTTC
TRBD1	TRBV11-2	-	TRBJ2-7	CASRRGQGVYEQYF	TGTGCCAGCAGACGGGGACAGGGGGTTTACGAGCAGTACTTC
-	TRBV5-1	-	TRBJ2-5	CASSLGSGIETQYF	TGCGCCAGCAGCTTGGGGTCAGGGATCGAGACCCAGTACTTC
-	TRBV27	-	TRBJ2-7	CASSLSMLSYEQYF	TGTGCCAGCAGTTTATCTATGCTGTCCTACGAGCAGTACTTC
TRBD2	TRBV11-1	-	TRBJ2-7	CASSWGGIYEQYF	TGTGCCAGCAGCTGGGGGGGGATCTACGAGCAGTACTTC
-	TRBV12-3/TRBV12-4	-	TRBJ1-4	CASSRYNEKLFF	TGTGCCAGCAGTCGCTATAATGAAAAACTGTTTTTT
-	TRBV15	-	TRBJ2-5	CATSRGQGNRETQYF	TGTGCCACCAGCAGAGGTCAGGGGAATCGAGAGACCCAGTACTTC
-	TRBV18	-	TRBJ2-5	CASSPRIGQETQYF	TGTGCCAGCTCACCAAGGATAGGGCAAGAGACCCAGTACTTC
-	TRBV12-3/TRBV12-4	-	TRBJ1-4	CASSSLEKLFF	TGTGCCAGCAGTTCGCTAGAAAAACTGTTTTTT
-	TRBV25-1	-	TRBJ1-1	CASSEYGLMNTEAFF	TGTGCCAGCAGTGAATACGGGCTTATGAACACTGAAGCTTTCTTT
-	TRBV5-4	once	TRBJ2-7	CASSLPGAYEQYF	TGTGCCAGCAGCTTGCCAGGGGCCTACGAGCAGTACTTC
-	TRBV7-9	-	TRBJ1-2	CASSSQEIGYGYTF	TGTGCCAGCAGCTCACAGGAGATCGGCTATGGCTACACCTTC
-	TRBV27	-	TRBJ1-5	CASSLPGSDQPQHF	TGTGCCAGCAGTTTACCCGGTTCGGATCAGCCCCAGCATTTT
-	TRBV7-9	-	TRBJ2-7	CASSEGGYEQYF	TGTGCCAGCAGCGAGGGAGGCTACGAGCAGTACTTC